This T cell receptor (beta chain) was sequenced for a study of T cell repertoires in cytomegalovirus infection. Study-level information: CMV infection plus the matching HLA type was flagged by public TCR beta signatures.

In this sample, this clonotype turned up many times. Its matching antigen is unknown. TCRdb analysed the reads with MiXCR anew, one entry per CDR3 protein. The sample contains fewer than 1,000,000 distinct CDR3 sequences, around 31% of which appear only once. CDR3 length: 15 residues. CDR1 and CDR2 from the germline V gene are SEHNR and FQNEAQ (reference sequence). The V segment lost 5 bases and the J segment 4 bases; nucleotides outside the gene matches: 7. The chain employs TRBV7-9 and TRBJ2-3, with 9 bases aligning to TRBD1. This clonotype was obtained from a human donor in good health (CMV status not recorded). Some clones in this sample may be carry-over from other donors' samples. Sequenced material: cultured CD8+ T cells from PBMCs, taken from culture after CMV antigen stimulation. This CDR3 reads CASSIPGQGPDTQYF. The CDR3 nucleotides read TGTGCCAGCAGCATTCCGGGACAGGGCCCAGATACGCAGTATTTT.